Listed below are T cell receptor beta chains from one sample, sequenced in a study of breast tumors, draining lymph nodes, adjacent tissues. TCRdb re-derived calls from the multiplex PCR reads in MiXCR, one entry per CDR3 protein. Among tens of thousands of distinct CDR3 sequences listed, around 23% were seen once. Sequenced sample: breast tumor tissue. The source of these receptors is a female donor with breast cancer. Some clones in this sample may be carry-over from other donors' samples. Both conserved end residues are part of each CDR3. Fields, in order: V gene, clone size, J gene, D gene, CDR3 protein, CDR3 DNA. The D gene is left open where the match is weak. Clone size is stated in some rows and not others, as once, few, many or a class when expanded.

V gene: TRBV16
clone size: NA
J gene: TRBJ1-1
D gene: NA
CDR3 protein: CASSQARGTEAFF
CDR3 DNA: TGTGCCAGCAGCCAAGCTAGGGGGACTGAAGCTTTCTTT

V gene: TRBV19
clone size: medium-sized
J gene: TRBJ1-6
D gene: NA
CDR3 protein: CASSWGPNYNSPLHF
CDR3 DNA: TGTGCCAGTAGTTGGGGCCCGAACTATAATTCACCCCTCCACTTT

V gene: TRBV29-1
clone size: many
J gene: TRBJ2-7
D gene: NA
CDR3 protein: CSVEDPPRYEQYF
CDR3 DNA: TGCAGCGTTGAAGATCCCCCGCGCTACGAGCAGTACTTC

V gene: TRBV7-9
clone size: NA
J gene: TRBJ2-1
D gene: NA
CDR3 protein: CASSLGVEDGF
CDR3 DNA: TGTGCCAGCAGCTTAGGAGTGGAGGATGGGTTC

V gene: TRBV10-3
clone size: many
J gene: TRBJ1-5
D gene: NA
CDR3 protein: CAISSGVGNQPQHF
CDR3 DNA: TGTGCCATCAGTTCAGGGGTAGGCAATCAGCCCCAGCATTTT

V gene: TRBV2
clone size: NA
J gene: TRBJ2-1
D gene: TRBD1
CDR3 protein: CASRGNRDRVPYNEQFF
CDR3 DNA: TGTGCCAGCAGGGGAAACCGGGACAGGGTTCCCTACAATGAGCAGTTCTTC

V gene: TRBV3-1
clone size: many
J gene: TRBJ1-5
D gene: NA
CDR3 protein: CASSPDGNQPQHF
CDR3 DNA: TGTGCCAGCAGCCCGGACGGTAATCAGCCCCAGCATTTT

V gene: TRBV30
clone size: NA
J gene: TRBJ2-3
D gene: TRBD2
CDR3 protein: CAWSVDREGGADTQYF
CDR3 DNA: TGTGCCTGGAGTGTGGATCGGGAGGGGGGTGCAGATACGCAGTATTTT

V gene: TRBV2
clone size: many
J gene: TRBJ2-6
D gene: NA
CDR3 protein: CASNRDGYSGANVLTF
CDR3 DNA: TGTGCCAGCAACCGGGACGGCTACTCTGGGGCCAACGTCCTGACTTTC

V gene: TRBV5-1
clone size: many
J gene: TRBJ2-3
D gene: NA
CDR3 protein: CASSLVGTSTDTQYF
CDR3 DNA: TGCGCCAGCAGCTTGGTCGGAACTAGCACAGATACGCAGTATTTT

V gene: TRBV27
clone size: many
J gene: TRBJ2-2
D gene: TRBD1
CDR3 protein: CASTPQGRGSGELFF
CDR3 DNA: TGTGCCAGCACCCCTCAGGGCAGGGGGTCCGGGGAGCTGTTTTTT